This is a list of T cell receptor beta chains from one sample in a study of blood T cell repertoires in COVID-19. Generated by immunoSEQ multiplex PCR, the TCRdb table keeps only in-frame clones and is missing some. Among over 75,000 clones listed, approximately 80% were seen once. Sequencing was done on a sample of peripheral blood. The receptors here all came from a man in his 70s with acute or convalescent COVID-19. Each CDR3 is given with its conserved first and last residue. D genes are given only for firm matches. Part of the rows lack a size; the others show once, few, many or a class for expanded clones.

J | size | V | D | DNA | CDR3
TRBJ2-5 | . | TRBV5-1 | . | TGCGCCAGCAGCCTCCTCCGGAGCCAAGAGACCCAGTACTTC | CASSLLRSQETQYF
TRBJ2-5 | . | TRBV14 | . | TGTGCCAGCAGCCAAGATGGGTGGGGCAGGGGAGAGACCCAGTACTTC | CASSQDGWGRGETQYF
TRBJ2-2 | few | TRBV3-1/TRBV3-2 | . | TGTGCCAGCAGCCCCCTTCGCACCGGGGAGCTGTTTTTT | CASSPLRTGELFF
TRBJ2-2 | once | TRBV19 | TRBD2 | TGTGCCAGTAGTAGACTAGCGGGGGGCACCGGGGAGCTGTTTTTT | CASSRLAGGTGELFF
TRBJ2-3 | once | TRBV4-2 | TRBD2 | TGTGCCAGCAGCGCCCTGGGTAGCGGGGATAGCACAGATACGCAGTATTTT | CASSALGSGDSTDTQYF
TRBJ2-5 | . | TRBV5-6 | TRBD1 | TGTGCCAGCAGACAAGGACAGGGGTTTGAGACCCAGTACTTC | CASRQGQGFETQYF
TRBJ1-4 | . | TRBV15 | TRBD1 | TGTGCCACCAGGCCAGGGGGCTGGGAAAAACTGTTTTTT | CATRPGGWEKLFF
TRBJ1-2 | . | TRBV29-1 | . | TGCAGCGTTGACAGGGATACCAACTATGGCTACACCTTC | CSVDRDTNYGYTF
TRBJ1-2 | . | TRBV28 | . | TGTGCCAGCAGTTCAACCACAATCACAGGAAACTATGGCTACACCTTC | CASSSTTITGNYGYTF
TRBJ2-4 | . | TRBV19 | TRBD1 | TGTGCCAGTAGTACGGACAGGGAGGTGGGCATTCAGTACTTC | CASSTDREVGIQYF
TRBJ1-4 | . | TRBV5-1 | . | TGCGCCAGCAGCTCCCTGGGGGGGAACGGGGAAAAACTGTTTTTT | CASSSLGGNGEKLFF
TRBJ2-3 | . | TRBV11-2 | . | TGTGCCAGCAGCTTAGTCCCTTTCACAGATACGCAGTATTTT | CASSLVPFTDTQYF
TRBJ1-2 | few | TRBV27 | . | TGTGCCAGCATGGGGGGAGGTAAAGGCTACACCTTC | CASMGGGKGYTF
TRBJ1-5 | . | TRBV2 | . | TGTGCCAGCAGCTTGACAGGCTCCAATCAGCCCCAGCATTTT | CASSLTGSNQPQHF
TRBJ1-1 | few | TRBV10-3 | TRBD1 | TGTGCCATCCGTAGGACAGGGAACTCGAACACTGAAGCTTTCTTT | CAIRRTGNSNTEAFF
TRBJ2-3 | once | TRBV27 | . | TGTGCCAGCAGTTTCAGCAGGGTCCGTTCAACAGATACGCAGTATTTT | CASSFSRVRSTDTQYF
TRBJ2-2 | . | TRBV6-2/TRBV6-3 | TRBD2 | TGTGCCAGCAGTTACTCGACTAGCGGGGGAAACGGGGAGCTGTTTTTT | CASSYSTSGGNGELFF
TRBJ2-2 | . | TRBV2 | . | TGTGCCAGCAGTGAAACCCCTAGCCGATCGAACACCGGGGAGCTGTTTTTT | CASSETPSRSNTGELFF
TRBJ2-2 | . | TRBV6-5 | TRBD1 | TGTGCCAGCAGTTACTACAGGGGAGACACCGGGGAGCTGTTTTTT | CASSYYRGDTGELFF
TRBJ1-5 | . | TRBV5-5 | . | TGTGCCAGCAGCTTTTCAGGGCAGCCCCAGCATTTT | CASSFSGQPQHF
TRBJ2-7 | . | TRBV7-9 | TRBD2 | TGTGCCAGCGCCCCGGGACTAGCGGGGGGGCCGGGCGAGCAGTACTTC | CASAPGLAGGPGEQYF
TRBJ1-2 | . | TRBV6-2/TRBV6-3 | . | TGTGCCAGCAGTTCCTTGGCCAGCCGGGTACCTAGAGGCTACACCTTC | CASSSLASRVPRGYTF
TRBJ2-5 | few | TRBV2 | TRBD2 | TGTGCCAGCAGCAGGACTAGCGGGAGAGAGACCCAGTACTTC | CASSRTSGRETQYF
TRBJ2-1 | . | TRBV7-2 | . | TGTGCCAGCAGCTTAGCGAGTGGGGCCCATGAGCAGTTCTTC | CASSLASGAHEQFF
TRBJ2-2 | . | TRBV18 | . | TGTGCCAGCTCACCACCCCCTGGAGGCGGCACCGGGGAGCTGTTTTTT | CASSPPPGGGTGELFF
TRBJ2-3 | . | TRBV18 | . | TGTGCCAGCTCACGCCCGAGGGGTTTCGGACAGGATACGCAGTATTTT | CASSRPRGFGQDTQYF
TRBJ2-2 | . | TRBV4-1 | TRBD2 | TGCGCCAGCAGCCGAGGGAGGGGTGAGGGCACCGGGGAGCTGTTTTTT | CASSRGRGEGTGELFF
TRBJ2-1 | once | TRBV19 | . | TGTGCCAGTAGTATAGGGTGGGGGCGCTCCTACAATGAGCAGTTCTTC | CASSIGWGRSYNEQFF